Presented here are 28 T cell receptor beta chains from one specimen sequenced in a study of glioma-infiltrating T cells. The iRepertoire nested amplicon-rescue multiplex PCR amplified TCR alpha and beta CDR3s from RNA. MiXCR was run by TCRdb on the multiplex PCR reads, yielding one entry per CDR3 protein. The sample contains a few hundred thousand distinct CDR3 sequences, around 38% of which appear only once. The sequenced material came from glioma tissue, nonneoplastic brain tissue, or PBMCs (not recorded which). These TCRs come from a human donor with low-grade glioma or glioblastoma, undergoing nonglioma brain surgery, or in good health (not recorded which).

A word on this clonotype: Being one base from a much bigger clone, this may be a read error. This rearrangement joins TRBV20-1 to TRBJ2-7, with D hard to call. Germline loops: CDR1 DFQATT, CDR2 SNEGSKA (reference sequence). This CDR3 region has 15 residues. CDR3 sequence reads: CCASQDGRRTYEQYF. CDR3 coding DNA: TGCTGTGCTTCCCAAGACGGGCGGAGAACCTACGAGCAGTACTTC.

Of note for this clonotype: Germline and junction disagree at one end, which may indicate a read error. The rearrangement links TRBV6-5 to TRBJ2-7; a possible D gene is TRBD2 (5 bases). Germline lookup yields CDR1 MNHEY and CDR2 SVGAGI. This CDR3 is built from 14 residues. The CDR3 bases are TGTGCCAGCAGTTACGAGCGGCACTCCTGCGAGCAGTACTTC. The encoded protein is CASSYERHSCEQYF.

This clonotype showed up many times. The chain joins TRBV6-1 to TRBJ2-1, with TRBD2 identical over 8 bases. The CDR3 runs 16 residues. The germline V gene has CDR1 MNHNS and CDR2 SASEGT. The junction had 8 bases not matched to a gene; V was cut back by 4 bases and J by 3 bases. CDR3 loop: CASSASRLASYNEQFF. The CDR3 DNA follows: TGTGCCAGCAGTGCCTCCCGACTAGCGAGCTACAATGAGCAGTTCTTC.

The V and J genes are TRBV5-1 and TRBJ1-1; no clear D gene. Germline V CDR1 and CDR2: SGHRS, YFSETQ. CDR3 length equals 14 residues. Trimming took 0 bases from V and 6 from J, leaving 12 bases between them. The CDR3 region is CASSLGGAASEAFF. Written as DNA, the CDR3 is TGCGCCAGCAGCTTGGGGGGTGCGGCGTCTGAAGCTTTCTTT.

This clonotype was found many times. This sequence joins TRBV20-1 and TRBJ1-2, with D perhaps matching TRBD1 (6 bases). The CDR3 sequence is 14 residues long. Germline V gene data show CDR1 as DFQATT and CDR2 as SNEGSKA (reference sequence). With 0 bases removed from V and 3 bases from J, the gap between germline ends came to 11 bases. The CDR3 spells CSARETGGHYGYTF. In nucleotides, the CDR3 is TGCAGTGCTAGAGAGACCGGGGGGCACTATGGCTACACCTTC.

This clonotype was detected many times. The V gene is TRBV27, the J gene TRBJ2-7; 11 positions agree with TRBD1. V shed 3 bases, J shed 6 bases, and the junction held 4 bases outside the gene matches. CDR3 length equals 14 residues. The germline gives CDR1 MNHEY, CDR2 SMNVEV (reference sequence). CDR3 nucleotides: TGTGCCAGCAGTTTGTCGGGGACAGGGGGCGAGCAGTACTTC. Protein product: CASSLSGTGGEQYF.

At least ten counts were recorded for this clonotype. This chain connects TRBV6-2 or TRBV6-3 to TRBJ2-1; D ambiguous. Germline CDR1 and CDR2: MNHEY and SVGEGT. V shed 6 bases and J shed 2 bases, with 23 bases lying between them. The CDR3 length is 18 residues. The CDR3 DNA sequence: TGTGCCAGCAGACCTTCCCCCGGACCCCCGGACCCCTACAATGAGCAGTTCTTC. This codes for CASRPSPGPPDPYNEQFF.

In this sample, this clonotype turned up a few times. The CDR3 is CASSLGATSVYEQYF. Here the CDR3 DNA reads TGTGCCAGCAGCTTAGGCGCTACTAGCGTCTACGAGCAGTACTTC. The rearrangement links TRBV7-3 to TRBJ2-7; 7 bases are shared with TRBD2. V was pared by 2 bases and J by 3 bases, with 7 bases of the junction left unmatched. Per the germline V gene, CDR1 is SGHTA and CDR2 is FQGTGA. The CDR3 runs 15 residues.

Remarks on this clonotype: A much larger clone is a single base away; this may be a read error. The V and J genes are TRBV7-9 and TRBJ1-1; D remains unclear. CDR3 length equals 13 residues. The V gene lost 5 bases and the J gene lost 5 bases, with 12 bases spanning the gap. Germline V gene data show CDR1 as SEHNR and CDR2 as FQNEAQ (reference sequence). The CDR3 bases are TGTGCCAGCAGCAGCCCTCTGAGTACTGAAGCTTTCTTT. Its translation is CASSSPLSTEAFF.

On this clonotype itself: Possible read error: a much larger clone is one base away. The chain links TRBV27 to TRBJ2-2; possibly TRBD2 for D (6 bases). The CDR3 has 16 residues. Deletions cut 5 bases from V and 2 bases from J, with 15 bases between. The germline V gene encodes CDR1 MNHEY and CDR2 SMNVEV (reference sequence). CDR3: CASSPGTQINTGELFF. The CDR3 coding sequence is TGTGCCAGCAGTCCCGGGACTCAGATAAACACCGGGGAGCTGTTTTTT.

The chain uses TRBV20-1 and TRBJ2-2; 16 nucleotides align to TRBD2. Germline trimming cut 5 bases from V and 9 bases from J; bases unmatched to any gene: 15. The CDR3 is 18 residues long. Germline V lookup: CDR1 DFQATT, CDR2 SNEGSKA (reference sequence). The CDR3 here is CSASKPGLAGGLAWELFF. The CDR3 bases are TGCAGTGCTTCCAAACCGGGACTAGCGGGAGGGCTGGCCTGGGAGCTGTTTTTT.

The rearrangement links TRBV3-1 to TRBJ1-1, with 10 bases aligning to TRBD1. The CDR3 is 16 residues long. The germline V gene has CDR1 LGHDT and CDR2 YNNKEL (reference sequence). V was pared by 7 bases and J by 6 bases, with 14 bases of the junction left unmatched. The CDR3 reads CASNNEEGQGIPEAFF. The CDR3 DNA reads TGTGCCAGCAACAACGAGGAGGGACAGGGGATACCTGAAGCTTTCTTT.

In the case of this clonotype: One junction end does not reproduce the germline sequence, and a read error may be involved. This sequence joins TRBV27 and TRBJ1-1; D remains unclear. CDR3 length: 15 amino acids. Germline V gives CDR1 MNHEY, CDR2 SMNVEV (reference sequence). DNA for the CDR3: TGTGCCAGCAGCCTAATAGGGCAGTTGAACTCTGAAGCTTGCTTT. Translated, it gives CASSLIGQLNSEACF.

Of note for this clonotype: At one end the junction does not follow the germline gene, possibly because of a read error. V usage is TRBV4-1 and J usage is TRBJ2-7; D is perhaps TRBD2 (5 bases). The germline V gene encodes CDR1 MGHRA and CDR2 YSYEKL. The CDR3 length is 15 residues. The CDR3: CASSQDREGSYEQYF. DNA of the CDR3: TGTGCCAGCAGCCAAGATCGAGAGGGATCCTACGAGCAGTACTTC.

Only a few counts were recorded for this clonotype. The rearrangement links TRBV7-2 to TRBJ1-5; the D gene is possibly TRBD1 (6 bases). V was cut by 5 bases and J by 2 bases, with 16 bases left in between. Germline values: CDR1 SGHTA, CDR2 FQGNSA. The CDR3 has 16 amino acids. The CDR3 loop is CASSTGPPGGNQPQHF. CDR3 sequence (DNA): TGTGCCAGCAGCACAGGGCCCCCGGGTGGCAATCAGCCCCAGCATTTT. Drawing the rest from reference TRBV7-2 and TRBJ1-5, the complete variable domain is GAGVSQSPSNKVTEKGKDVELRCDPISGHTALYWYRQSLGQGLEFLIYFQGNSAPDKSGLPSDRFSAERTGGSVSTLTIQRTQQEDSAVYLCASSTGPPGGNQPQHFGDGTRLSIL.

This clonotype was recorded at least ten times. The genes are TRBV6-1 and TRBJ1-2; D gene ambiguous. CDR3 size: 14 residues. The germline V gene encodes CDR1 MNHNS and CDR2 SASEGT. The germline V and J ends were trimmed by 6 bases and 14 bases, with 25 bases remaining between them. The CDR3 spells CASSLKTVPTALTF. The CDR3 DNA follows: TGTGCCAGCAGCTTAAAGACGGTGCCGACGGCTCTGACCTTC.

The V gene is TRBV19, the J gene TRBJ2-4; 9 bases match TRBD1. Losses at the gene ends were 8 bases for V and 1 base for J; bases not matched to a gene: 3. The CDR3 length is 14 residues. CDR1 is LNHDA and CDR2 is SQIVND in the germline V gene (reference sequence). CDR3 sequence (DNA): TGTGCCAGTGGGGACAGGGTGGCCAAAAACATTCAGTACTTC. Translation: CASGDRVAKNIQYF. The variable domain in full, completed from reference TRBV19 and TRBJ2-4, reads DGGITQSPKYLFRKEGQNVTLSCEQNLNHDAMYWYRQDPGQGLRLIYYSQIVNDFQKGDIAEGYSVSREKKESFPLTVTSAQKNPTAFYLCASGDRVAKNIQYFGAGTRLSVL.

This chain links TRBV20-1 with TRBJ2-5; no definite D call. V dropped 1 base and J dropped 1 base, with 7 bases sitting between them. Germline V lookup: CDR1 DFQATT, CDR2 SNEGSKA (reference sequence). There are 13 residues in the CDR3. This CDR3 is CSARAPGQETQYF. The CDR3 bases are TGCAGTGCTAGAGCTCCGGGCCAAGAGACCCAGTACTTC.

The CDR3 protein is CASSVLLSYNEQFF. Written as DNA, the CDR3 is TGTGCCAGTAGTGTTTTACTCTCCTACAATGAGCAGTTCTTC. The chain joins TRBV19 to TRBJ2-1, with D unclear. The CDR3 length is 14 residues. Germline loops: CDR1 LNHDA, CDR2 SQIVND (reference sequence). Deletions cut 5 bases from V and 0 bases from J, with 8 bases between.

This sequence joins TRBV28 and TRBJ2-2, with 16 bases aligning to TRBD2. The ends lost 6 bases at V and 7 bases at J; junction bases unmatched: 5. CDR1 and CDR2 from the germline V gene are MDHEN and SYDVKM. The CDR3 is made up of 16 amino acids. CDR3 in DNA: TGTGCCAGCAGGGGGACTAGCGGGAGGGCCGGCGGGGAGCTGTTTTTT. The encoded protein is CASRGTSGRAGGELFF.

Concerning this clonotype: A much larger clone sits a single nucleotide away, making a read error possible. V is TRBV20-1 and J is TRBJ2-1; TRBD2 aligns across 9 bases. Germline V gives CDR1 DFQATT, CDR2 SNEGSKA (reference sequence). This CDR3 is built from 17 residues. The junction had 19 bases not matched to a gene; V was cut back by 0 bases and J by 13 bases. The CDR3 loop reads CSARDPGASGAIVIQFF. The DNA for the CDR3 is TGCAGTGCTAGAGATCCGGGGGCTAGCGGGGCCATTGTCATTCAGTTCTTC.

Note on this clonotype: One end of the junction varies from germline; a read error may be responsible. V usage is TRBV6-1 and J usage is TRBJ2-1, with D perhaps matching TRBD1 or TRBD2 (6 bases each). CDR3 size: 14 residues. Germline V CDR1 and CDR2: MNHNS, SASEGT. The CDR3 reads CAIRMGGGVNGQFF. The CDR3 nucleotides read TGTGCCATCCGGATGGGGGGCGGGGTCAATGGGCAGTTCTTC.

Ten or more counts support this clonotype. The chain combines TRBV6-2 or TRBV6-3 with TRBJ1-1; D is ambiguous. Trimming cost V 0 bases and J 0 bases, with 11 bases left between them. This CDR3 has 16 amino acids. The germline V gene encodes CDR1 MNHEY and CDR2 SVGEGT. The CDR3 reads CASSYSMGTVNTEAFF. In nucleotides, the CDR3 is TGTGCCAGCAGTTACTCGATGGGTACGGTGAACACTGAAGCTTTCTTT.

The chain carries TRBV7-9 and TRBJ2-7; 7 nucleotides agree with TRBD1. This CDR3 region has 15 residues. V was clipped by 5 bases and J by 6 bases; unmatched bases: 13. The germline V gene has CDR1 SEHNR and CDR2 FQNEAQ (reference sequence). CDR3 loop: CASSPRDSNLAEQYF. The CDR3 bases are TGTGCCAGCAGCCCCCGGGACAGCAACTTAGCCGAGCAGTACTTC.

This clonotype was seen just once. A clone one base away is much larger, so this may be a read error. The V and J genes are TRBV6-2 or TRBV6-3 and TRBJ2-7; D remains unclear. Germline V gene sequence: CDR1 MNHEY, CDR2 SVGEGT. The CDR3 extends over 15 amino acids. The CDR3 protein is CASGYSTDGAYEQYF. The DNA for the CDR3 is TGTGCCAGCGGTTACTCCACAGACGGAGCCTACGAGCAGTACTTC.

This clonotype was detected a few times. The J gene is TRBJ2-7, the V gene TRBV4-3; D may correspond to TRBD1 or TRBD2 (5 bases each). This CDR3 is built from 15 residues. V was clipped by 4 bases and J by 7 bases, with 20 bases between them. CDR1 is LGHNA, CDR2 YSLEER, per germline. The CDR3 bases are TGCGCCAGCAGCCGAGCCCGGGACCTTGATGGGGAGCAGTACTTC. It specifies CASSRARDLDGEQYF.

Points on this clonotype: One base away lies a much larger clone, so this may be a sequencing read error. CDR3 nucleotides: TGTGCCAGCAGGGGGACAGGGACCGGCTCCTATAATTCACCCCTCCACTTT. As protein: CASRGTGTGSYNSPLHF. The rearrangement links TRBV4-2 to TRBJ1-6, with 9 bases matching TRBD1. CDR3 length: 17 residues. V trimming: 6 bases; J trimming: 0 bases; junction bases outside the gene matches: 6. Germline CDR1 LGHNA, CDR2 YNFKEQ.

V and J are TRBV4-1 and TRBJ2-1; 10 bases are shared with TRBD2. The CDR3 loop spans 14 amino acids. V lost 5 bases to trimming and J lost 8 bases; unmatched junction nucleotides: 6. In germline, CDR1 is MGHRA, CDR2 YSYEKL. CDR3 DNA: TGCGCCAGCAGCGGGCTAGCGGGAGAGGATGAGCAGTTCTTC. Protein sequence: CASSGLAGEDEQFF.